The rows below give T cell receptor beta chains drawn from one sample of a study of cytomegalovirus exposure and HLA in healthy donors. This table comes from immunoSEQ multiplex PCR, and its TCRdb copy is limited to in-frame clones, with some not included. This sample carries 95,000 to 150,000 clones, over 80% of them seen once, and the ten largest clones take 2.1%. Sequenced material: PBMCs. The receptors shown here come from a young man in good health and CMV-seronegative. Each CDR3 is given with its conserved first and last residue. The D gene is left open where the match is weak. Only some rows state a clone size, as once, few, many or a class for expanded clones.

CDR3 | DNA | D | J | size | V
CASSLSDTRTDTQYF | TGCGCCAGCAGCTTGTCAGACACTCGCACAGATACGCAGTATTTT | - | TRBJ2-3 | few | TRBV5-1
CASSVATSGFSAGTGNTGELFF | TGTGCCAGCAGCGTAGCTACCTCTGGGTTCTCCGCCGGGACAGGGAACACCGGGGAGCTGTTTTTT | TRBD1 | TRBJ2-2 | - | TRBV9
CASRETGLSNYGYTF | TGTGCCAGCAGGGAAACAGGGTTGTCTAACTATGGCTACACCTTC | - | TRBJ1-2 | few | TRBV6-1
CASSTISGATDTQYF | TGTGCCAGTAGTACCATAAGCGGGGCCACAGATACGCAGTATTTT | TRBD2 | TRBJ2-3 | - | TRBV19
CASSYSGGNYGYTF | TGTGCCAGCAGTTACTCTGGGGGGAACTATGGCTACACCTTC | - | TRBJ1-2 | once | TRBV6-5
CASSLGQPINQPQHF | TGTGCCAGTAGTTTGGGACAGCCGATTAATCAGCCCCAGCATTTT | TRBD1 | TRBJ1-5 | - | TRBV19
CAISETGNTQYF | TGTGCCATCAGTGAGACAGGTAATACGCAGTATTTT | - | TRBJ2-3 | - | TRBV10-3
CASSESGVYGYTF | TGTGCCAGCAGTGAGTCAGGGGTCTATGGCTACACCTTC | - | TRBJ1-2 | - | TRBV25-1
CASSLSGRGYEQYF | TGTGCCAGCAGTTTATCTGGCAGGGGCTACGAGCAGTACTTC | - | TRBJ2-7 | - | TRBV27
CASSYSRRVNTGELFF | TGTGCCAGCAGTTACTCGCGCAGGGTGAACACCGGGGAGCTGTTTTTT | - | TRBJ2-2 | - | TRBV6-5
CSAREEGYTF | TGCAGTGCTCGGGAGGAAGGCTACACCTTC | - | TRBJ1-2 | - | TRBV20-1
CATTGLDGENEQFF | TGTGCCACGACAGGTCTCGACGGGGAGAATGAGCAGTTCTTC | - | TRBJ2-1 | - | TRBV19
CASSSGQNNEQFF | TGTGCCAGCAGCTCGGGACAGAACAATGAGCAGTTCTTC | TRBD1 | TRBJ2-1 | - | TRBV7-7
CASSYWTGGGNEQYF | TGTGCCAGCAGCTACTGGACAGGGGGCGGCAACGAGCAGTACTTC | TRBD1 | TRBJ2-7 | - | TRBV7-8
CASSEGTSRGRNSPLHF | TGCGCCAGCAGCGAAGGTACGTCGCGGGGTAGGAATTCACCCCTCCACTTT | - | TRBJ1-6 | - | TRBV4-1
CASIETGGWPLHF | TGTGCCAGCATCGAGACAGGGGGCTGGCCCCTCCACTTT | TRBD1 | TRBJ1-6 | - | TRBV2
CASGYPGQPSYGYTF | TGTGCCAGCGGATACCCGGGACAGCCCAGCTATGGCTACACCTTC | TRBD1 | TRBJ1-2 | - | TRBV28
CASSSGTGVNTEAFF | TGTGCCAGCAGCTCCGGGACAGGGGTGAACACTGAAGCTTTCTTT | TRBD1 | TRBJ1-1 | - | TRBV11-2
CASLSTSGGNEQFF | TGTGCCAGCCTTAGCACTAGCGGAGGCAATGAGCAGTTCTTC | TRBD2 | TRBJ2-1 | - | TRBV11-2
CASSPGQGARGYTF | TGCGCCAGCAGCCCGGGACAGGGGGCGCGGGGCTACACCTTC | TRBD1 | TRBJ1-2 | - | TRBV5-1
CASSFPNSGNTIYF | TGTGCCAGCAGCTTCCCCAACTCTGGAAACACCATATATTTT | - | TRBJ1-3 | - | TRBV11-2
CASSLAGTGNTEAFF | TGCGCCAGCAGCTTGGCCGGGACAGGGAACACTGAAGCTTTCTTT | TRBD1 | TRBJ1-1 | - | TRBV5-1
CAWSVQGGGEKLFF | TGTGCCTGGAGTGTACAGGGGGGAGGTGAAAAACTGTTTTTT | TRBD1 | TRBJ1-4 | - | TRBV30
CATSRDSRTGVGYTF | TGTGCCACCAGTAGAGATTCCAGGACAGGGGTGGGCTACACCTTC | TRBD1 | TRBJ1-2 | - | TRBV15
CASSLRSLGATEAFF | TGCGCCAGCAGCTTGCGGTCCTTGGGCGCAACTGAAGCTTTCTTT | - | TRBJ1-1 | - | TRBV5-1
CASSYPGAETQYF | TGTGCCAGCAGTTACCCCGGAGCGGAGACCCAGTACTTC | - | TRBJ2-5 | - | TRBV6-5
CASSLIRSGEFF | TGTGCCAGCAGCTTAATTAGGTCGGGGGAGTTCTTC | - | TRBJ2-1 | once | TRBV11-2
CASKLLRTDTQYF | TGTGCCAGCAAGCTTTTACGCACAGATACGCAGTATTTT | - | TRBJ2-3 | - | TRBV28
CASSPRPGQGSSNYGYTF | TGTGCCAGCAGTCCTCGGCCGGGACAGGGGTCTTCTAACTATGGCTACACCTTC | TRBD1 | TRBJ1-2 | - | TRBV11-2
CAWSTGHAGNYGYTF | TGTGCCTGGAGTACAGGTCACGCGGGGAACTATGGCTACACCTTC | - | TRBJ1-2 | - | TRBV30
CASSQEGGGKNSQYF | TGTGCCAGCAGCCAAGAAGGGGGGGGGAAAAACAGTCAGTACTTC | - | TRBJ2-4 | - | TRBV4-2
CASNRGQETQYF | TGTGCCAGCAATCGCGGCCAAGAGACCCAGTACTTC | - | TRBJ2-5 | - | TRBV2
CASSLSGRAGDTQYF | TGTGCCAGCAGCTTAAGTGGGAGGGCAGGTGATACGCAGTATTTT | TRBD2 | TRBJ2-3 | - | TRBV7-2
CASAGGITRSSSYNSPLHF | TGTGCCAGCGCAGGGGGGATTACGCGAAGTTCCTCCTATAATTCACCCCTCCACTTT | TRBD1 | TRBJ1-6 | - | TRBV7-2
CASSLSDSNQPQHF | TGTGCCAGCAGCTTATCAGATAGCAATCAGCCCCAGCATTTT | - | TRBJ1-5 | - | TRBV7-8
CASKLGAPYNEQFF | TGTGCCAGTAAGCTGGGGGCTCCTTACAATGAGCAGTTCTTC | - | TRBJ2-1 | - | TRBV28
CASSLLGIQETQYF | TGTGCCAGCAGCCTCCTCGGTATCCAAGAGACCCAGTACTTC | - | TRBJ2-5 | - | TRBV7-2
CASSPGQGAPSGANGLTF | TGTGCCAGCAGCCCCGGACAGGGGGCCCCCTCTGGGGCCAACGGCCTGACTTTC | TRBD1 | TRBJ2-6 | - | TRBV11-3
CASSYWTNSGANGLTF | TGTGCCAGCAGTTACTGGACAAACTCTGGGGCCAACGGCCTGACTTTC | - | TRBJ2-6 | - | TRBV6-6
CSVEAGTGINEQYF | TGCAGCGTTGAAGCCGGGACAGGGATAAACGAGCAGTACTTC | TRBD1 | TRBJ2-7 | - | TRBV29-1
CASSQDRGQGARGYTF | TGCGCCAGCAGCCAAGATAGGGGACAGGGGGCGAGGGGCTACACCTTT | TRBD1 | TRBJ1-2 | once | TRBV4-1
CASSSEPLEPQHF | TGTGCCAGCAGTTCCGAGCCCCTTGAGCCCCAGCATTTT | - | TRBJ1-5 | - | TRBV5-4
CASRPGTGHEETQYF | TGCGCCAGCAGGCCCGGGACAGGGCACGAGGAGACCCAGTACTTC | TRBD1 | TRBJ2-5 | - | TRBV5-1
CASSPLTGSEAFF | TGTGCCAGTAGCCCCCTGACAGGGTCTGAAGCTTTCTTT | TRBD1 | TRBJ1-1 | - | TRBV19
CASSPLAGGPGQLFF | TGTGCCAGCAGCCCACTAGCGGGGGGCCCCGGTCAGCTGTTTTTT | TRBD2 | TRBJ2-2 | once | TRBV11-3
CASSQGRRGGYIF | TGCGCCAGCAGCCAGGGGCGGAGAGGTGGCTACATCTTC | - | TRBJ1-2 | - | TRBV4-1
CASSLGTNGGASEQFF | TGTGCCAGCAGCTTAGGTACCAACGGGGGGGCCTCTGAGCAGTTCTTC | TRBD2 | TRBJ2-1 | - | TRBV7-6
CASSLSGLSTDTQYF | TGTGCCAGCAGCCTGTCAGGGCTTAGCACAGATACGCAGTATTTT | - | TRBJ2-3 | - | TRBV11-2
CASTPGQAATNYCYTF | TGTGCCAGCACTCCGGGACAGGCAGCCACTAACTATTGCTACACCTTC | TRBD1 | TRBJ1-2 | - | TRBV9
CASSFSGADREQYF | TGTGCCAGCAGTTTTAGCGGGGCCGACCGGGAGCAGTACTTC | TRBD2 | TRBJ2-5 | - | TRBV27
CASSLGEELSYEQYF | TGCGCCAGCAGCTTGGGCGAGGAGCTGTCCTACGAGCAGTACTTC | - | TRBJ2-7 | - | TRBV5-1
CASSPDRRGLEQYF | TGTGCCAGCAGCCCGGACAGGCGAGGGCTCGAGCAGTACTTC | TRBD1 | TRBJ2-7 | - | TRBV14
CASSGQGYTGELFF | TGTGCCAGTAGCGGACAGGGATACACCGGGGAGCTGTTTTTT | TRBD1 | TRBJ2-2 | - | TRBV19
CATISGGREGGYTF | TGTGCCACCATTTCAGGGGGCAGGGAAGGTGGCTACACCTTC | TRBD1 | TRBJ1-2 | few | TRBV5-4
CASSPSDRAGYGYTF | TGTGCCAGCAGCCCCTCGGACAGGGCCGGCTATGGCTACACCTTC | TRBD1 | TRBJ1-2 | - | TRBV14